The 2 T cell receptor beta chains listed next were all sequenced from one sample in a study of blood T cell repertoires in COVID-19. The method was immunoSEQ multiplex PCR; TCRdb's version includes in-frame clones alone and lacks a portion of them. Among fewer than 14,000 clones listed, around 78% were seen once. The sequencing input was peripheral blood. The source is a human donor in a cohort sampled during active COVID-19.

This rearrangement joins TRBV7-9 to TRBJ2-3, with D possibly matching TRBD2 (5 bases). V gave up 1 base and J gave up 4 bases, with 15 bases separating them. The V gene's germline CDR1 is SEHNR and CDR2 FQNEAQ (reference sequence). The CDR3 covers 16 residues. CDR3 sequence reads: CASSLERTPRADTQYF. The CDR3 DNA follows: TGTGCCAGCAGCTTAGAGCGGACCCCAAGGGCAGATACGCAGTATTTT.

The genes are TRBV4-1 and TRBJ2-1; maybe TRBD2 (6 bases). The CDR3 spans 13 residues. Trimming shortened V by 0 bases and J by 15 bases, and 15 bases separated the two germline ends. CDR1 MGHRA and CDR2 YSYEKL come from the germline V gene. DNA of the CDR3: TGCGCCAGCAGCCAAGAAACGGGGCTAGCGCGGTTCTTC. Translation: CASSQETGLARFF.